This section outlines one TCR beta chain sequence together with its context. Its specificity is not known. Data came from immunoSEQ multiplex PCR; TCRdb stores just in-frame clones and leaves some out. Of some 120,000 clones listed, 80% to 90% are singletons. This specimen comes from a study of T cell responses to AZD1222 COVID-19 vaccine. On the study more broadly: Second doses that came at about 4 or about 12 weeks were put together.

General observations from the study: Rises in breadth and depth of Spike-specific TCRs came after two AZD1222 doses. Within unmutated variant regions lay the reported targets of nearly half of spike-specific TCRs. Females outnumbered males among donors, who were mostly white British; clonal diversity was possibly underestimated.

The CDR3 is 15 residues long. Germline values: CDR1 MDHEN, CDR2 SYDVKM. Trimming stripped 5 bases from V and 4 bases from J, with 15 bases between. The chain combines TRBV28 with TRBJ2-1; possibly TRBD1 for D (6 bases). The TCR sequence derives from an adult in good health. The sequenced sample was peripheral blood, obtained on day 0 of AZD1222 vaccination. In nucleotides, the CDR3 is TGTGCCAGCAGTCGGACAGCTGCCCATTACAATGAGCAGTTCTTC. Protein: CASSRTAAHYNEQFF.